The next 31 T cell receptor beta chains were all read from a single sample in a study of shared clonotypes between healthy human individuals. Using immunoSEQ multiplex PCR, the repertoire was profiled, and TCRdb retains in-frame clones only, with some absent. In the table there are roughly 1,500,000 clones, 95% to 99% of which are singletons. Material: naive CD4+ T cells sorted from blood. Subset in this sample: CD45RA+ positively selected. Receptor source: a man aged 25 to 40 in good health.

V gene TRBV5-1 combines with J gene TRBJ1-3, with 9 bases that match TRBD1. There are 16 residues in the CDR3. The germline CDR1 and CDR2 sequences are SGHRS and YFSETQ. The V segment lost 4 bases and the J segment 0 bases; nucleotides outside the gene matches: 5. CDR3 residues: CASSARTGVSGNTIYF. CDR3 nucleotide sequence: TGCGCCAGCAGCGCCCGGACAGGGGTCTCTGGAAACACCATATATTTT.

The chain is built from TRBV28 and TRBJ2-1, with D possibly matching TRBD1 (8 bases). From germline, CDR1 is MDHEN and CDR2 SYDVKM. The CDR3 contains 15 residues. V lost 6 bases, J lost 2 bases, and 14 bases lay in between. Here the CDR3 DNA reads TGTGCCAGCAGATCTACAGGGGGGGCCTACAATGAGCAGTTCTTC. This gives the protein CASRSTGGAYNEQFF.

The gene calls are TRBV19 and TRBJ2-1, with 15 bases that match TRBD2. J lost 5 bases, V lost 8 bases, and 13 bases had no gene match. CDR3 size: 18 residues. Germline assignment: CDR1 LNHDA and CDR2 SQIVND (reference sequence). The CDR3 bases are TGTGCCAGTGCCGCCGGACTAGCGGGAGGGCGGGGGGACAATGAGCAGTTCTTC. This translates into CASAAGLAGGRGDNEQFF.

The chain employs TRBV27 and TRBJ1-5; 11 nucleotides align to TRBD1. V lost 6 bases and J lost 3; bases outside the gene matches: 7. CDR1 is MNHEY, CDR2 SMNVEV, per germline (reference sequence). CDR3 length: 16 amino acids. The CDR3, as DNA: TGTGCCAGCAGCCGGACAGGGGGCGGAACCAATCAGCCCCAGCATTTT. Encoded protein: CASSRTGGGTNQPQHF.

The chain joins TRBV2 to TRBJ2-7, with a weak D call TRBD1 (5 bases). V was trimmed by 4 bases and J by 7 bases, leaving 17 bases between them. The germline V gene has CDR1 SNHLY and CDR2 FYNNEI. This CDR3 spans 14 amino acids. The CDR3 region is CASSVVRVGVEQYF. The CDR3 DNA follows: TGTGCCAGCAGTGTCGTCCGGGTAGGGGTAGAGCAGTACTTC.

The chain recombines TRBV2 with TRBJ1-2, with D possibly matching TRBD1 (5 bases). CDR1 and CDR2 (germline): SNHLY, FYNNEI. V was clipped by 4 bases and J by 6 bases, with 6 bases between them. The CDR3 length is 11 residues. The DNA for the CDR3 is TGTGCCAGCAGTGGGGGCGATGGCTACACCTTC. Translating it yields CASSGGDGYTF.

The rearrangement links TRBV5-5 to TRBJ1-1; TRBD1 is a possible D gene (5 bases). CDR3 length: 13 residues. The V gene lost 0 bases and the J gene lost 9 bases, with 12 bases spanning the gap. Per germline, CDR1 SGHKS and CDR2 YYEKEE (reference sequence). CDR3 in amino acids: CASSLAGDPKAFF. DNA for the CDR3: TGTGCCAGCAGCTTGGCGGGGGACCCCAAAGCTTTCTTT.

This rearrangement joins TRBV5-1 to TRBJ2-5; the D gene is possibly TRBD2 (6 bases). The CDR3 contains 14 residues. Germline CDR1 SGHRS, CDR2 YFSETQ. Trimming took off 4 bases at V and 3 bases at J, with 13 bases between the two ends. The CDR3 sequence is CASSGGKREETQYF. The DNA for the CDR3 is TGCGCCAGCAGCGGTGGTAAGCGGGAAGAGACCCAGTACTTC.

J is TRBJ2-4 and V is TRBV29-1; D may be TRBD2 (5 bases). V was clipped by 3 bases and J by 7 bases, with 10 bases between them. This CDR3 comprises 12 residues. Germline assignment: CDR1 SQVTM and CDR2 ANQGSEA. This CDR3 is CSVDSGWNIQYF. The CDR3 DNA is TGCAGCGTTGACTCGGGATGGAACATTCAGTACTTC.

The V gene is TRBV7-9, the J gene TRBJ2-1; no reliable D call. Trimming left V 1 base short and J 9 bases short, with 10 bases between. Germline CDR1 reads SEHNR; CDR2 reads FQNEAQ (reference sequence). The CDR3 is 13 amino acids. The CDR3 spells CASSLVSSSEQFF. For the CDR3, the DNA is TGTGCCAGCAGCTTAGTTTCGTCCAGTGAGCAGTTCTTC.

This chain connects TRBV27 to TRBJ2-3; no definite D call. CDR3 length: 13 amino acids. Trimming shortened V by 5 bases and J by 4 bases, and 10 bases separated the two germline ends. Germline CDR1 is MNHEY and CDR2 is SMNVEV (reference sequence). The CDR3 DNA reads as TGTGCCAGCAGTCCCAGAACCCCAGATACGCAGTATTTT. Protein product: CASSPRTPDTQYF.

This chain joins TRBV11-3 and TRBJ2-1; D is ambiguous. V shed 5 bases and J shed 5 bases, with 10 bases lying between them. The CDR3 covers 13 residues. Per germline, CDR1 SGHNT and CDR2 YENEEA. CDR3 amino acids: CASSGRPHNEQFF. The CDR3 DNA sequence: TGTGCCAGCAGCGGCAGACCCCACAATGAGCAGTTCTTC.

V gene TRBV7-9 combines with J gene TRBJ2-3, with 8 nucleotides matching TRBD1. V dropped 5 bases and J dropped 6; count of bases not matched to a gene: 7. Germline values: CDR1 SEHNR, CDR2 FQNEAQ (reference sequence). The CDR3 is made up of 14 amino acids. CDR3 sequence (DNA): TGTGCCAGCAGCCAAGACAGGGGACGCGATACGCAGTATTTT. This encodes CASSQDRGRDTQYF.

This clone was detected only once. CDR3 loop: CATSRDFGGRGHNEQFF. In DNA form, the CDR3 reads TGTGCCACCAGCAGAGATTTCGGCGGGAGGGGGCACAATGAGCAGTTCTTC. The chain has TRBV15 and TRBJ2-1, with 9 bases that match TRBD2. This CDR3 is 17 amino acids long. Germline V gives CDR1 LNHNV, CDR2 YYDKDF (reference sequence). Losses at the gene ends were 0 bases for V and 5 bases for J; bases not matched to a gene: 8.

The genes are TRBV5-4 and TRBJ1-1, with D uncertain. V lost 2 bases and J 4 bases, leaving 18 bases between the germline ends. The CDR3 runs 16 residues. From germline, CDR1 is SGHNT and CDR2 YYREEE (reference sequence). The CDR3 spells CASSLDLAAWGTEAFF. Written as DNA, the CDR3 is TGTGCCAGCAGCTTAGATTTGGCAGCCTGGGGCACTGAAGCTTTCTTT. Combining the CDR3 with reference TRBV5-4 and TRBJ1-1 gives the whole variable domain ETGVTQSPTHLIKTRGQQVTLRCSSQSGHNTVSWYQQALGQGPQFIFQYYREEENGRGNFPPRFSGLQFPNYSSELNVNALELDDSALYLCASSLDLAAWGTEAFFGQGTRLTVV.

Here the CDR3 DNA reads TGCGCCAGCAGCTTGGAGTCTGGTCTCGCCGGGGAGCTGTTTTTT. This encodes CASSLESGLAGELFF. The genes are TRBV5-1 and TRBJ2-2; no definite D call. Germline values: CDR1 SGHRS, CDR2 YFSETQ. The CDR3 length is 15 residues. V was shortened by 0 bases and J by 6 bases, with 12 bases between the two germline ends.

V usage is TRBV7-8 and J usage is TRBJ2-7; no reliable D call. CDR1 is SGHVS and CDR2 is FQNEAQ in the germline V gene. CDR3 length: 15 amino acids. Trimming took off 0 bases at V and 5 bases at J, with 14 bases between the two ends. For the CDR3, the DNA is TGTGCCAGCAGCTTAGCGAACCGCCCCGTGGACGAGCAGTACTTC. It encodes CASSLANRPVDEQYF.

The chain employs TRBV9 and TRBJ2-1; 7 bases agree with TRBD1. The CDR3 contains 15 residues. From germline, CDR1 is SGDLS and CDR2 YYNGEE. J lost 1 base, V lost 4 bases, and 5 bases had no gene match. This CDR3 reads CASSRDRASYNEQFF. In DNA form, the CDR3 reads TGTGCCAGCAGCCGTGACAGGGCATCCTACAATGAGCAGTTCTTC.

Notes on this clone: Distinct nucleotide sequences in the sample also encode this CDR3. The J gene is TRBJ2-1, the V gene TRBV5-1, with unresolved D. The V and J ends lost 4 bases and 4 bases respectively, with 12 bases between them. Per the germline V gene, CDR1 is SGHRS and CDR2 is YFSETQ. The CDR3 loop spans 14 amino acids. CDR3 DNA sequence: TGCGCCAGCAGCCCCCTCGGCAGATACAATGAGCAGTTCTTC. Amino acids: CASSPLGRYNEQFF.

This clone was found once. The sample carries other DNA sequences with the same CDR3. V usage is TRBV13 and J usage is TRBJ2-3; TRBD1 agrees at 8 bases. Germline CDR1 and CDR2: PRHDT and FYEKMQ (reference sequence). The CDR3 covers 15 residues. Trimming at V came to 5 bases and at J to 0 bases, leaving 4 bases not matched to a gene. The CDR3 loop is CASSLGTGSTDTQYF. The CDR3 DNA sequence: TGTGCCAGCAGCCTGGGGACAGGTAGCACAGATACGCAGTATTTT.

The chain combines TRBV6-6 with TRBJ2-7, with 8 bases lining up with TRBD2. Per the germline V gene, CDR1 is MNHNY and CDR2 is SVGAGI (reference sequence). Unmatched junction bases numbered 11, after V lost 6 bases and J lost 4 bases. The CDR3 covers 15 residues. This CDR3 reads CASSLVAGHKYEQYF. The CDR3 DNA reads as TGTGCCAGCAGCCTGGTAGCGGGACACAAATACGAGCAGTACTTC.

The chain has TRBV6-4 and TRBJ2-1, with D uncertain. Trimming pared 2 bases from V and 0 bases from J, leaving 14 bases between. This CDR3 spans 17 amino acids. Germline V gene lookup returns CDR1 MRHNA and CDR2 SNTAGT. Here the CDR3 reads CASSDVGYPGSYNEQFF. The CDR3 region has the DNA TGTGCCAGCAGTGACGTTGGGTACCCGGGCTCCTACAATGAGCAGTTCTTC.

The CDR3 sequence: CASSLGARYNEQFF. The CDR3 bases are TGTGCCAGCAGTTTGGGGGCACGTTACAATGAGCAGTTCTTC. The V call is TRBV28, the J call TRBJ2-1; D perhaps matches TRBD1 (6 bases). The CDR3 consists of 14 residues. V was trimmed by 3 bases and J by 4 bases, leaving 10 bases between them. The germline V gene encodes CDR1 MDHEN and CDR2 SYDVKM.

CDR3 region: CASSPDYNYEQYF. Written as DNA, the CDR3 is TGCGCCAGCAGCCCGGACTATAACTACGAGCAGTACTTC. The chain carries TRBV5-1 and TRBJ2-5; TRBD2 is a possible D gene (6 bases). The tail of the sequence fits TRBJ2-7 better, so the J call may be wrong. The germline CDR1 and CDR2 sequences are SGHRS and YFSETQ. The CDR3 covers 13 residues.

The chain combines TRBV14 with TRBJ2-7; TRBD2 matches 9 bases. Germline V gene sequence: CDR1 SGHDN, CDR2 FVKESK. Losses at the gene ends were 2 bases for V and 2 bases for J; bases not matched to a gene: 4. The CDR3 runs to 15 residues. The DNA of the CDR3 is TGTGCCAGCAGCCAAAGGGCTAGCGGGACCTACGAGCAGTACTTC. Its protein product is CASSQRASGTYEQYF.

This chain links TRBV27 with TRBJ1-2; 9 positions agree with TRBD1. The germline V gene has CDR1 MNHEY and CDR2 SMNVEV (reference sequence). This CDR3 region has 14 residues. The trim removed 6 bases at V and 3 bases at J, leaving 5 bases unmatched. The CDR3 nucleotides are TGTGCCAGCAGCCCGGGACAGGGAGACTATGGCTACACCTTC. This gives the protein CASSPGQGDYGYTF.

On this clone itself: A read error may account for a junction end that differs from germline. The rearrangement uses TRBV7-2 and TRBJ2-5; D is unresolved. The CDR3 runs to 15 residues. Germline V gene lookup returns CDR1 SGHTA and CDR2 FQGNSA. CDR3 sequence: CASSLGGPLEEAQYF. The CDR3 DNA sequence: TGTGCCAGCAGCTTAGGAGGACCACTGGAAGAGGCCCAGTACTTC.

Regarding this clone: This sample includes further DNA sequences coding for the same CDR3. The V call is TRBV5-1, the J call TRBJ2-7, with 10 bases fitting TRBD1. V dropped 0 bases and J dropped 3; count of bases not matched to a gene: 6. Germline CDR1 reads SGHRS; CDR2 reads YFSETQ. The CDR3 length is 16 residues. CDR3 in DNA: TGCGCCAGCAGCTTGGCTTGGGACAGGGGTCTCTACGAGCAGTACTTC. Translated, it gives CASSLAWDRGLYEQYF.

The chain joins TRBV4-3 to TRBJ2-1; D may be TRBD2 (6 bases). CDR1 and CDR2 (germline): LGHNA, YSLEER. V was pared by 3 bases and J by 0 bases, with 12 bases between. The CDR3 length is 16 residues. The CDR3 is CASSQDYSHSYNEQFF. The CDR3, as DNA: TGCGCCAGCAGCCAGGACTACTCACACTCCTACAATGAGCAGTTCTTC.

V gene TRBV29-1 combines with J gene TRBJ2-3; TRBD2 aligns across 11 bases. The germline gives CDR1 SQVTM, CDR2 ANQGSEA. The CDR3 is made up of 14 amino acids. Germline trimming cut 4 bases from V and 6 bases from J; bases unmatched to any gene: 6. This chain's CDR3 is CSVGPSGGYDTQYF. The CDR3 region has the DNA TGCAGCGTTGGTCCTAGCGGGGGGTACGATACGCAGTATTTT.

The chain carries TRBV7-9 and TRBJ2-7, with D unclear. The CDR3 runs to 14 residues. Per germline, CDR1 SEHNR and CDR2 FQNEAQ (reference sequence). V was shortened by 5 bases and J by 4 bases, with 15 bases between the two germline ends. In DNA, the CDR3 is TGTGCCAGCAGCCCGCCCCCAGGCGGATACGAGCAGTACTTC. It specifies CASSPPPGGYEQYF.